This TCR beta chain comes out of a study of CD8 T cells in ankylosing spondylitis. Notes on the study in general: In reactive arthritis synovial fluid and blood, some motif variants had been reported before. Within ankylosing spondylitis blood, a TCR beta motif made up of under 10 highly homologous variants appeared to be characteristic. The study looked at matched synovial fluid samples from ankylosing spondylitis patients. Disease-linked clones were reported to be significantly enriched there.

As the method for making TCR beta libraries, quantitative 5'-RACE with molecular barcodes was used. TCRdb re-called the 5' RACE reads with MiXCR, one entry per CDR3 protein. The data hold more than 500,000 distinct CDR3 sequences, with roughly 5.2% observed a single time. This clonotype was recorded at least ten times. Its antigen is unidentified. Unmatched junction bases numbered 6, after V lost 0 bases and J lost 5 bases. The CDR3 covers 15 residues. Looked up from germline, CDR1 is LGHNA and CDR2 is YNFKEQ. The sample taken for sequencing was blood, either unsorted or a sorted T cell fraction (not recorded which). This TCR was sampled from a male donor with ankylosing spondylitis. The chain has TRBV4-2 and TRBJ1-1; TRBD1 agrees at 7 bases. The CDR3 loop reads CASSQDPGGDTEAFF. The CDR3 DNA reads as TGTGCCAGCAGCCAAGACCCAGGGGGTGATACTGAAGCTTTCTTT.